Included here is one TCR beta chain sequence, with context. The antigen remains undetermined. UMI-labeled TRB cDNA libraries were prepared by 5' RACE. TCRdb reprocessed the 5' RACE reads; each CDR3 protein has one entry and no DNA is given. The ten top clones account for 0.25% to 0.35%, within a sample of 100,000 to 150,000 distinct CDR3 sequences. This specimen belongs to a study of CXCR3-negative and CXCR3-positive naive CD8 T cells. Overall study results and limits: Diversity proved comparably high across both naive subsets and much lower in memory CD8+ cells.

Sequenced: naive CXCR3- CD8+ T cells from blood. The sample's subset: CD45RO-CCR7+CD27+CD95- naive CD8+ T cells lacking CXCR3 (TNR3-). The receptor's source is a human donor in good health. Some clones in this sample may be carry-over from other donors' samples.

This CDR3 is CASSSLGEETQYF. The V gene is TRBV27, the J gene TRBJ2-5; as DNA is missing, the TRBD1 call by TCRdb cannot be tested. Germline V gives CDR1 MNHEY, CDR2 SMNVEV (reference sequence). The CDR3 runs 13 residues.